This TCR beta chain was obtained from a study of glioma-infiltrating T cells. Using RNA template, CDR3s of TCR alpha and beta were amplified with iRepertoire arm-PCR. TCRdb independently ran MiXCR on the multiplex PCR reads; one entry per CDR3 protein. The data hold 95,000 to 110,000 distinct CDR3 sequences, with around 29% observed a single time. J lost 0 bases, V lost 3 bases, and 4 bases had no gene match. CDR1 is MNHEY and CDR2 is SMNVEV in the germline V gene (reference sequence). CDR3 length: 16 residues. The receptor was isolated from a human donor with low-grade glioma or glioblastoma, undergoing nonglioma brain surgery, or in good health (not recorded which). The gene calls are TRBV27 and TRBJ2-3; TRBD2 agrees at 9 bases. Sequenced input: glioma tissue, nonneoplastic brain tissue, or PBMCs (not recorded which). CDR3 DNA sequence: TGTGCCAGCAGTTTCCCTAGCGGGGTAAGCACAGATACGCAGTATTTT. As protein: CASSFPSGVSTDTQYF.